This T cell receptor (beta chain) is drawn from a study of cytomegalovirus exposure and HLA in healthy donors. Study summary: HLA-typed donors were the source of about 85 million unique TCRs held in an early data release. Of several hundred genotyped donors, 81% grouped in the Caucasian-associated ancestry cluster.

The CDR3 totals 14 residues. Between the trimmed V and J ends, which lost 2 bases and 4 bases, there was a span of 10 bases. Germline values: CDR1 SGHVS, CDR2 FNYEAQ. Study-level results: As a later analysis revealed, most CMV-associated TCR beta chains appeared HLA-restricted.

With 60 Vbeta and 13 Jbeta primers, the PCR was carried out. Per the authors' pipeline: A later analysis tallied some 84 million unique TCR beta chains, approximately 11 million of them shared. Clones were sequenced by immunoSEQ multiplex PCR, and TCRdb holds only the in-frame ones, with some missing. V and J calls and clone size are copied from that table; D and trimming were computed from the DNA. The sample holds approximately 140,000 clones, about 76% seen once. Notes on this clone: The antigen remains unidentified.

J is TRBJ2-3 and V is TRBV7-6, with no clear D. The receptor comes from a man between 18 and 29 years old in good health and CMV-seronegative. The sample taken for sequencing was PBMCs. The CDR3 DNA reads TGTGCCAGCAGCTTACAATCGGTCCCAGATACGCAGTATTTT. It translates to CASSLQSVPDTQYF.